The TCR beta chain under discussion was sequenced for a study of blood T cell repertoires in COVID-19. Data came from immunoSEQ multiplex PCR; TCRdb stores just in-frame clones and leaves some out. The data contain approximately 310,000 clones, 70% to 90% of them singletons. This TCR derives from a woman aged 45-59 years who had recovered from COVID-19. What was sequenced was peripheral blood.

The CDR3 DNA sequence: TGTGCCAGTAGTATAGGAGTGAGGGTTGATGAGCAGTTCTTC. Protein product: CASSIGVRVDEQFF. The chain joins TRBV19 to TRBJ2-1; a possible D gene is TRBD2 (5 bases). CDR3 length: 14 amino acids. The V and J ends lost 1 base and 8 bases respectively, with 12 bases between them. In germline, CDR1 is LNHDA, CDR2 SQIVND (reference sequence).